This entry concerns a single T cell receptor beta chain. Its antigen is still unknown. Replicate PCRs from sorted subsets contained roughly 190 ng DNA, which is roughly 30,000 T cell genomes. Clones were sequenced by immunoSEQ multiplex PCR, and TCRdb holds only the in-frame ones, with some missing. The data show some 1.5 million clones, with around 97% seen just once and approximately 1.1% held by the top ten. This sample is drawn from a study of shared clonotypes between healthy human individuals. The study's findings and limits: Clonotypes not shared had lower generation probabilities than those common to all four donors. In several donors, about 5% of naive CD4 clonotypes appeared in common.

V was pared by 7 bases and J by 0 bases, with 19 bases between. The germline CDR1 and CDR2 sequences are MDHEN and SYDVKM. This CDR3 contains 16 residues. What was sequenced was naive CD4+ T cells sorted from blood. Noted subset: CD45RA+ positively selected. This clonotype was obtained from a man aged 25-45 years in good health. The chain recombines TRBV28 with TRBJ2-7; possibly TRBD2 for D (6 bases). This CDR3 reads CASTLGGSGRSYEQYF. CDR3 in DNA: TGTGCCAGCACCCTTGGGGGTAGCGGACGCTCCTACGAGCAGTACTTC.